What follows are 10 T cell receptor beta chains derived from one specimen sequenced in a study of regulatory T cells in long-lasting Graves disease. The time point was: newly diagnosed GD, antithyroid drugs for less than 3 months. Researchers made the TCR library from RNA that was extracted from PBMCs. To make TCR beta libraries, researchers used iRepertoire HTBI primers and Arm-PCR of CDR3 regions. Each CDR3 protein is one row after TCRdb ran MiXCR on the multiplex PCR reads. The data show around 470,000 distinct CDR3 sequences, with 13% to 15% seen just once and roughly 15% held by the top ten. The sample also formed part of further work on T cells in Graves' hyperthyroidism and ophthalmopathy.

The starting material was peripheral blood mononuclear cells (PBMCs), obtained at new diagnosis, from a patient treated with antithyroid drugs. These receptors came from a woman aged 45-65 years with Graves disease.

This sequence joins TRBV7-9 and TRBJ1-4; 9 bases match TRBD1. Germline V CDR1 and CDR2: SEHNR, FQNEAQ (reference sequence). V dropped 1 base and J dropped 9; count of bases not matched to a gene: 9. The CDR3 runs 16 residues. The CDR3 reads CASSLGEQGAGKKLFF. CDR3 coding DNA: TGTGCCAGCAGCTTAGGGGAACAGGGGGCTGGGAAAAAACTGTTTTTT.

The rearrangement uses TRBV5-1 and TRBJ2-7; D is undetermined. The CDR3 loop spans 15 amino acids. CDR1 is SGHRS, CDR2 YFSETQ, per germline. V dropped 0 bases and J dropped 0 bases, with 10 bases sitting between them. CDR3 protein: CASSLVNGVSYEQYF. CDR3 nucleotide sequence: TGCGCCAGCAGCTTGGTGAATGGGGTCTCCTACGAGCAGTACTTC.

CDR3 residues: CASSYSEGLGNEQFF. In nucleotides, the CDR3 is TGTGCCAGCAGTTACTCGGAGGGCCTGGGCAATGAGCAGTTCTTC. The chain is built from TRBV6-5 and TRBJ2-1; D is perhaps TRBD2 (6 bases). The CDR3 is 15 residues long. The V end lost 0 bases, the J end lost 6 bases, and 12 bases lay between the germline ends. The V gene's germline CDR1 is MNHEY and CDR2 SVGAGI.

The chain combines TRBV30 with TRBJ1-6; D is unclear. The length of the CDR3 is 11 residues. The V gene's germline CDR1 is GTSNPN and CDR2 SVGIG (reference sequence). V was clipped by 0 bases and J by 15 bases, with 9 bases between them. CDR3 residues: CAWSVLGHLHF. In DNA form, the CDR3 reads TGTGCCTGGAGTGTACTAGGCCACCTCCACTTT.

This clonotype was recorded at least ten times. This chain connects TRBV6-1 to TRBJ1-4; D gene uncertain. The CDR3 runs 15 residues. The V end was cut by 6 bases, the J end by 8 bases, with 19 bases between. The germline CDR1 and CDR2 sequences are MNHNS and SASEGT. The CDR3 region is CASSPHRAGAEKLFF. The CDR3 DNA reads TGTGCCAGCAGCCCCCACCGGGCCGGCGCCGAAAAACTGTTTTTT.

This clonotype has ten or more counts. CDR3 loop: CASSRISSEQFF. CDR3 nucleotide sequence: TGTGCCAGCAGCCGGATATCTAGTGAGCAGTTCTTC. J is TRBJ2-1 and V is TRBV7-8; unclear D gene. The CDR3 sequence is 12 residues long. The V gene lost 5 bases and the J gene lost 9 bases, with 11 bases spanning the gap. The V gene's germline CDR1 is SGHVS and CDR2 FQNEAQ. The full variable domain, rest sourced from reference TRBV7-8 and TRBJ2-1, is GAGVSQSPRYKVAKRGQDVALRCDPISGHVSLFWYQQALGQGPEFLTYFQNEAQLDKSGLPSDRFFAERPEGSVSTLKIQRTQQEDSAVYLCASSRISSEQFFGPGTRLTVL.

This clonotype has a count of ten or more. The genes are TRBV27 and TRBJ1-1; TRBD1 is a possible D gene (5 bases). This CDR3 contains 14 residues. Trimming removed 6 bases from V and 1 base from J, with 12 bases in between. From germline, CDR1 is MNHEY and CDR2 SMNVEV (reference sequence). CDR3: CASRMGRTNTEAFF. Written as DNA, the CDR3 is TGTGCCAGCAGGATGGGACGGACGAACACTGAAGCTTTCTTT.

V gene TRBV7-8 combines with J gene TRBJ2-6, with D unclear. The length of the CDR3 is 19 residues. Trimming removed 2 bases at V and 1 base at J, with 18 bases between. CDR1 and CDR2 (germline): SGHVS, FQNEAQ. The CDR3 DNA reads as TGTGCCAGCAGCTTATTAAGGATAGGTAGGAGATCTGGGGCCAACGTCCTGACTTTC. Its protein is CASSLLRIGRRSGANVLTF.

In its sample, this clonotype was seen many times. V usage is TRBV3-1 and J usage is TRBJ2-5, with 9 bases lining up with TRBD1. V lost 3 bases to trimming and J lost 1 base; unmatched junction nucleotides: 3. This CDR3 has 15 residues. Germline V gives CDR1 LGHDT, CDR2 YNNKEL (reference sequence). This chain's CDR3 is CASSQGQGGQETQYF. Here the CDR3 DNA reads TGTGCCAGCAGCCAGGGACAGGGTGGCCAAGAGACCCAGTACTTC.

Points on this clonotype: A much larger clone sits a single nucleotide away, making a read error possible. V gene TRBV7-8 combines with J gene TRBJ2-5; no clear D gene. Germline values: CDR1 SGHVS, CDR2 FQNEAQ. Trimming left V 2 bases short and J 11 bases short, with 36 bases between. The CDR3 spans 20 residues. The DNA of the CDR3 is TGTGCCAGCAGCTTATATGGGATTGTCGGATCGGTCCCCTCCTACAATGAGCAGTACTTC. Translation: CASSLYGIVGSVPSYNEQYF. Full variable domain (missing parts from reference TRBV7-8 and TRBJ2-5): GAGVSQSPRYKVAKRGQDVALRCDPISGHVSLFWYQQALGQGPEFLTYFQNEAQLDKSGLPSDRFFAERPEGSVSTLKIQRTQQEDSAVYLCASSLYGIVGSVPSYNEQYFGPGTRLLVL.